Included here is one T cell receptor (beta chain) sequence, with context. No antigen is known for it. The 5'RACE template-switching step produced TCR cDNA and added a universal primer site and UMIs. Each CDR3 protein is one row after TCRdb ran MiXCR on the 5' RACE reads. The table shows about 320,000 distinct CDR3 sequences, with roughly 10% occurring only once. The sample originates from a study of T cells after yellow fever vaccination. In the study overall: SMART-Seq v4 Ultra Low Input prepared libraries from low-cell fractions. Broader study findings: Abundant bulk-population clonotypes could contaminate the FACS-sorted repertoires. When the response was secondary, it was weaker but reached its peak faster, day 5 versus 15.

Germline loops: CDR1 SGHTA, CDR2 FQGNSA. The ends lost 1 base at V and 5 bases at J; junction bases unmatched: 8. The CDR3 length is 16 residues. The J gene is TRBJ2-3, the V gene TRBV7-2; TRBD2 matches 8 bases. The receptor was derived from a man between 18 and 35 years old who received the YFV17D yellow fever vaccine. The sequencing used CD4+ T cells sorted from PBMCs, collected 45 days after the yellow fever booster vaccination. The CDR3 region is CASSLVGGAGEDTQYF. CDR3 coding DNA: TGTGCCAGCAGCTTAGTCGGGGGGGCTGGGGAAGATACGCAGTATTTT. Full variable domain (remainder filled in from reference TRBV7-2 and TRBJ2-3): GAGVSQSPSNKVTEKGKDVELRCDPISGHTALYWYRQSLGQGLEFLIYFQGNSAPDKSGLPSDRFSAERTGGSVSTLTIQRTQQEDSAVYLCASSLVGGAGEDTQYFGPGTRLTVL.